These T cell receptor beta chains were read from a single sample in a study of blood T cell repertoires in COVID-19. Only in-frame clones appear in the TCRdb table, and some are missing; sequencing was by immunoSEQ multiplex PCR. The sample consists of more than 300,000 clones, around 88% of them appearing once. The source material was peripheral blood. These receptors were taken from a woman aged 25 to 39 with COVID-19, enrolled during active disease. Both conserved end residues are part of each CDR3. The D gene is left open where the match is weak. The listing skips clone size in some rows; elsewhere it reads once, few, many or a size class.

V	D	J	size	DNA	CDR3
TRBV2	TRBD2	TRBJ2-5	once	TGTGCCAGCTCCGGGACTAGCAGCCAAGAGACCCAGTACTTC	CASSGTSSQETQYF
TRBV19	TRBD1	TRBJ2-4	-	TGTGCCAGTAGTGTTGGGACAGGGGCCGTGAATCAGTACTTC	CASSVGTGAVNQYF
TRBV15	-	TRBJ2-6	-	TGTGCCACCAGCAGAGATAGGGGGGGCGGGGCCAACGTCCTGACTTTC	CATSRDRGGGANVLTF
TRBV19	TRBD1	TRBJ2-7	-	TGTGCCAGTAGTATCAAAGGACAGGGGGCCTCCTACGAGCAGTACTTC	CASSIKGQGASYEQYF
TRBV18	-	TRBJ2-2	few	TGTGCCAGCTCACCTGGGCAGCTCACCGGGGAGCTGTTTTTT	CASSPGQLTGELFF
TRBV18	-	TRBJ1-3	-	TGTGCCAGCTCACCGGCTGGTACAATCGGAAACACCATATATTTT	CASSPAGTIGNTIYF
TRBV15	TRBD2	TRBJ2-1	-	TGTGCCACCAGCAGAGATTCCGGGACTAGCGTTCCGAATGAGCAGTTCTTC	CATSRDSGTSVPNEQFF
TRBV6-5	-	TRBJ1-2	-	TGTGCCAGCACCCAAACACGCGGCCCCGGGGGCTACACCTTC	CASTQTRGPGGYTF
TRBV7-6	TRBD2	TRBJ2-3	-	TGTGCCAGCAGCTTAGCTGGCGGGGGGAGCACAGATACGCAGTATTTT	CASSLAGGGSTDTQYF
TRBV5-5	-	TRBJ1-2	-	TGTGCCAGCAGCCCCAGACATGAGACAGCCTATGGCTACACCTTC	CASSPRHETAYGYTF
TRBV27	-	TRBJ2-6	-	TGTGCCAGCGAGTCCACAACGGGGACTTTC	CASESTTGTF
TRBV10-2	-	TRBJ1-1	-	TGCGCCAGCAGCACAGGGAGGGGGAACACTGAAGCTTTCTTT	CASSTGRGNTEAFF
TRBV5-4	-	TRBJ2-2	-	TGTGCCAGCAGCATCACTCTCGGGGAGCTGTTTTTT	CASSITLGELFF
TRBV9	TRBD1	TRBJ1-2	-	TGTGCCAGCAGCGGGACAGGGCTCTGGGGTGGCTACACCTTC	CASSGTGLWGGYTF
TRBV6-6	TRBD1	TRBJ1-5	once	TGTGCCAGCAGCCGACTCCGGGACAGAATCTTTAGCAATCAGCCCCAGCATTTT	CASSRLRDRIFSNQPQHF
TRBV7-9	-	TRBJ1-2	-	TGTGCCAGCAGCTTAGCACTCATCTATGGCTACACCTTC	CASSLALIYGYTF
TRBV15	TRBD1	TRBJ1-2	-	TGTGCCACCAGCGGGACAGCGGGCTATGGCTACACCTTC	CATSGTAGYGYTF
TRBV19	-	TRBJ1-2	-	TGTGCCAGTAGTATAGAAACACGCTATGGCTACACCTTC	CASSIETRYGYTF
TRBV25-1	TRBD1	TRBJ1-2	-	TGTGCCAGCAGTGAACTAACAGGGGACCCTAGGTATGGCTACACCTTC	CASSELTGDPRYGYTF
TRBV6-5	TRBD1	TRBJ2-7	-	TGTGCCAGCAGCCGAACGACAGGGGTGCGCTACGAGCAGTACTTC	CASSRTTGVRYEQYF